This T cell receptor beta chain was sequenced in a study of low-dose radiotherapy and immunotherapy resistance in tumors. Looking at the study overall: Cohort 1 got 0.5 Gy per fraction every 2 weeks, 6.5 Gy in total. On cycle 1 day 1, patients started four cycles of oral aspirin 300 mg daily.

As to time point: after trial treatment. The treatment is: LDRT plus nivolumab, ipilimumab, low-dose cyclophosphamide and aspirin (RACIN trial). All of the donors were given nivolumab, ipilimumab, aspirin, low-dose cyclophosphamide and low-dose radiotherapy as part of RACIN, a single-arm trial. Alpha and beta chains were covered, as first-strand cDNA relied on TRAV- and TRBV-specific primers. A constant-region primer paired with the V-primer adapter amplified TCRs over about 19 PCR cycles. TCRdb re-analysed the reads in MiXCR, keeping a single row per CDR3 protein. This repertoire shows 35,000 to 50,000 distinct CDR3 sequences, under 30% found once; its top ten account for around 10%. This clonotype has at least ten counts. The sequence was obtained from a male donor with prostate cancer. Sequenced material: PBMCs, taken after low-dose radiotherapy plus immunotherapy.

Written as DNA, the CDR3 is TGTGCCAGCAGTGATTCCACTTCCGGGGAGCTGTTTTTT. Translated, it gives CASSDSTSGELFF. V usage is TRBV6-4 and J usage is TRBJ2-2; unclear D gene. The CDR3 is 13 residues long. Deletions cut 3 bases from V and 6 bases from J, with 8 bases between. Germline CDR1 and CDR2: MRHNA and SNTAGT.